What follows are 21 T cell receptor beta chains derived from one specimen sequenced in a study of control samples from healthy donors and cancer patients. The table came from immunoSEQ multiplex PCR; TCRdb's copy has only in-frame clones and leaves some out. The table shows roughly 130,000 clones, with roughly 94% occurring only once. The source material was PBMCs. The receptors shown here come from a man in his 60s with colorectal cancer.

This chain connects TRBV3-1 (or the pseudogene TRBV3-2) to TRBJ1-2; D is possibly TRBD1 (5 bases). With 1 base removed from V and 4 bases from J, the gap between germline ends came to 16 bases. Germline V gene lookup returns CDR1 LGHDT and CDR2 YNNKEL (reference sequence). This CDR3 comprises 16 residues. The CDR3 DNA is TGTGCCAGCAGCCAAGGGTACGGAACGGGGGGCTATGGCTACACCTTC. Encoded protein: CASSQGYGTGGYGYTF.

The chain uses TRBV15 and TRBJ1-1, with D hard to call. Germline V gene sequence: CDR1 LNHNV, CDR2 YYDKDF (reference sequence). V shed 4 bases and J shed 2 bases, with 20 bases lying between them. The length of the CDR3 is 17 residues. CDR3 amino acids: CATSTGSVGVVNTEAFF. In DNA, the CDR3 is TGTGCCACCAGCACCGGGTCCGTTGGCGTCGTTAACACTGAAGCTTTCTTT.

The V call is TRBV28, the J call TRBJ1-5; D gene uncertain. Trimming cost V 7 bases and J 2 bases, with 9 bases left between them. CDR1 and CDR2 (germline): MDHEN, SYDVKM. The CDR3 sequence is 13 residues long. CDR3 coding DNA: TGTGCCAGCAAGACGGGCGGCAATCAGCCCCAGCATTTT. Its protein is CASKTGGNQPQHF.

The rearrangement links TRBV10-2 to TRBJ1-2, with TRBD1 as a possible D gene (6 bases). The V and J ends lost 6 bases and 3 bases respectively, with 11 bases between them. This CDR3 is 13 amino acids long. Germline-derived CDR1 and CDR2 are WSHSY and SAAADI. CDR3 loop: CASRQGGHYGYTF. In DNA, the CDR3 is TGCGCCAGCAGACAGGGAGGGCACTATGGCTACACCTTC.

V usage is TRBV19 and J usage is TRBJ1-4; 8 bases line up with TRBD1. Trimming removed 6 bases from V and 7 bases from J; junction bases left unmatched: 7. Per germline, CDR1 LNHDA and CDR2 SQIVND (reference sequence). The CDR3 loop spans 14 amino acids. The CDR3 DNA reads TGTGCCAGTAGAACCGGACAGGGAGTTGAAAAACTGTTTTTT. It encodes CASRTGQGVEKLFF.

V usage is TRBV5-1 and J usage is TRBJ2-5; possible D gene TRBD1, 6 bases. This CDR3 comprises 14 residues. V was trimmed by 4 bases and J by 5 bases, leaving 15 bases between them. CDR1 is SGHRS and CDR2 is YFSETQ in the germline V gene. CDR3: CASSPGTPRETQYF. CDR3 bases: TGCGCCAGCAGCCCCGGGACACCCAGGGAGACCCAGTACTTC.

This chain uses TRBV7-2 with TRBJ1-2; unclear D gene. The germline V and J ends were trimmed by 5 bases and 2 bases, with 9 bases remaining between them. The CDR3 contains 13 residues. CDR1 and CDR2 (germline): SGHTA, FQGNSA. The DNA for the CDR3 is TGTGCCAGCAGCCTAGTAGCGAACTATGGCTACACCTTC. It is translated as CASSLVANYGYTF. The variable domain in full, completed from reference TRBV7-2 and TRBJ1-2, reads GAGVSQSPSNKVTEKGKDVELRCDPISGHTALYWYRQSLGQGLEFLIYFQGNSAPDKSGLPSDRFSAERTGGSVSTLTIQRTQQEDSAVYLCASSLVANYGYTFGSGTRLTVV.

The rearrangement joins TRBV27 to TRBJ1-5; D is unclear. The CDR3 spans 14 residues. Deletions cut 3 bases from V and 0 bases from J, with 6 bases between. In germline, CDR1 is MNHEY, CDR2 SMNVEV (reference sequence). The CDR3, as DNA: TGTGCCAGCAGTTTCCAGAATAGCAATCAGCCCCAGCATTTT. This translates into CASSFQNSNQPQHF.

With regard to this clone: Other DNA variants within this sample encode the same CDR3. The V and J genes are TRBV18 and TRBJ1-6; tentatively, D is TRBD1 (5 bases). Germline CDR1 KGHSH, CDR2 LQKENI. Trimming left V 2 bases short and J 3 bases short, with 8 bases between. CDR3 size: 15 residues. The CDR3 sequence: CASSPEQGYNSPLHF. The CDR3 DNA reads as TGTGCCAGCTCACCAGAGCAGGGCTATAATTCACCCCTCCACTTT.

The gene calls are TRBV18 and TRBJ2-1; the D is unclear. CDR3 length: 17 residues. Trimming took off 3 bases at V and 0 bases at J, with 15 bases between the two ends. In germline, CDR1 is KGHSH, CDR2 LQKENI. For the CDR3, the DNA is TGTGCCAGCTCACCGGGAAACGGGCAGAGCTCCTACAATGAGCAGTTCTTC. Translation gives CASSPGNGQSSYNEQFF.

V gene TRBV9 combines with J gene TRBJ2-5; TRBD2 agrees at 10 bases. This CDR3 is 18 amino acids long. V was pared by 7 bases and J by 0 bases, with 15 bases of the junction left unmatched. Germline V lookup: CDR1 SGDLS, CDR2 YYNGEE. CDR3 nucleotides: TGTGCCAGCGGTTCTAGCGGGGGAACCTACAGATACCAAGAGACCCAGTACTTC. It translates to CASGSSGGTYRYQETQYF.

This clone was recorded once. The chain carries TRBV15 and TRBJ1-5; D gene uncertain. The ends were cut back, 5 bases at V and 3 bases at J, with 11 bases in the middle. This CDR3 is 14 amino acids long. Germline lookup yields CDR1 LNHNV and CDR2 YYDKDF (reference sequence). The CDR3 DNA is TGTGCCACCAGCTTGGACGGACTCAATCAGCCCCAGCATTTT. It yields the protein CATSLDGLNQPQHF.

The J gene is TRBJ1-1, the V gene TRBV5-1, with 10 bases lining up with TRBD1. Germline V gene sequence: CDR1 SGHRS, CDR2 YFSETQ. This CDR3 is built from 15 residues. Trimming at V came to 4 bases and at J to 6 bases, leaving 9 bases not matched to a gene. DNA for the CDR3: TGCGCCAGCAGCGGCAGGACAGGGGGGGATGCTGAAGCTTTCTTT. This sequence encodes CASSGRTGGDAEAFF.

The chain is built from TRBV30 and TRBJ2-3; D is undetermined. The germline gives CDR1 GTSNPN, CDR2 SVGIG (reference sequence). This CDR3 is 13 amino acids long. V was trimmed by 0 bases and J by 4 bases, leaving 8 bases between them. This chain's CDR3 is CAWSVGTPDTQYF. The CDR3 region has the DNA TGTGCCTGGAGTGTTGGCACCCCAGATACGCAGTATTTT. Drawing the rest from reference TRBV30 and TRBJ2-3, the complete variable domain is SQTIHQWPATLVQPVGSPLSLECTVEGTSNPNLYWYRQAAGRGLQLLFYSVGIGQISSEVPQNLSASRPQDRQFILSSKKLLLSDSGFYLCAWSVGTPDTQYFGPGTRLTVL.

The rearrangement links TRBV5-1 to TRBJ2-5; tentative D call: TRBD2 (5 bases). The CDR3 contains 19 residues. The germline CDR1 and CDR2 sequences are SGHRS and YFSETQ. V was shortened by 0 bases and J by 2 bases, with 23 bases between the two germline ends. The CDR3 reads CASSLAVLFGERRQETQYF. The CDR3 DNA follows: TGCGCCAGCAGCTTGGCGGTTTTGTTTGGGGAGCGGAGGCAAGAGACCCAGTACTTC.

This chain connects TRBV5-4 to TRBJ2-1; tentatively, D is TRBD2 (7 bases). This CDR3 is built from 16 residues. Germline loops: CDR1 SGHNT, CDR2 YYREEE (reference sequence). V lost 0 bases to trimming and J lost 0 bases, with 10 bases between them. CDR3 sequence (DNA): TGTGCCAGCAGCTTGGTAGGGGGGGGCTCCTACAATGAGCAGTTCTTC. This encodes CASSLVGGGSYNEQFF. The full variable domain, completed using reference TRBV5-4 and TRBJ2-1, is ETGVTQSPTHLIKTRGQQVTLRCSSQSGHNTVSWYQQALGQGPQFIFQYYREEENGRGNFPPRFSGLQFPNYSSELNVNALELDDSALYLCASSLVGGGSYNEQFFGPGTRLTVL.

This chain joins TRBV2 and TRBJ2-7; D may correspond to TRBD1 or TRBD2 (5 bases each). V lost 7 bases, J lost 3 bases, and 16 bases lay in between. This CDR3 has 14 amino acids. Germline-derived CDR1 and CDR2 are SNHLY and FYNNEI. The CDR3 spells CASIPGQGRYEQYF. In nucleotides, the CDR3 is TGTGCCAGCATCCCGGGCCAGGGACGCTACGAGCAGTACTTC.

This chain links TRBV6-1 with TRBJ1-5, with D maybe TRBD1 (6 bases). The CDR3 covers 15 residues. Per the germline V gene, CDR1 is MNHNS and CDR2 is SASEGT. V shed 2 bases and J shed 3 bases, with 11 bases lying between them. The CDR3 nucleotides are TGTGCCAGCAGTGAAATGTCAGGGGTCAATCAGCCCCAGCATTTT. Encoded protein: CASSEMSGVNQPQHF.

V gene TRBV6-5 combines with J gene TRBJ1-6; 8 nucleotides match TRBD1. CDR1 MNHEY and CDR2 SVGAGI come from the germline V gene. Losses at the gene ends were 7 bases for V and 8 bases for J; bases not matched to a gene: 10. The CDR3 has 15 amino acids. The chain's CDR3 is CASIQGAPSYSPLHF. The CDR3, as DNA: TGTGCCAGCATCCAGGGGGCGCCATCATATTCACCCCTCCACTTT.

This clone appeared once. The chain combines TRBV11-2 with TRBJ1-2; D may be TRBD1 (5 bases). V was pared by 1 base and J by 4 bases, with 10 bases between. This CDR3 comprises 14 residues. CDR1 SGHAT and CDR2 FQNNGV come from the germline V gene. The CDR3 sequence: CASSLGGTVYGYTF. The DNA of the CDR3 is TGTGCCAGCAGCTTAGGGGGGACGGTCTATGGCTACACCTTC.

The chain is built from TRBV19 and TRBJ2-5; no clear D gene. CDR1 LNHDA and CDR2 SQIVND come from the germline V gene (reference sequence). V shed 9 bases and J shed 2 bases, with 16 bases lying between them. CDR3 length: 14 amino acids. The CDR3 DNA is TGTGCCAGCTCTGGGCCTCCCAGGCAAGAGACCCAGTACTTC. It yields the protein CASSGPPRQETQYF.